These T cell receptor beta chains were read from a single sample in a study of T cell responses to AZD1222 COVID-19 vaccine. Data came from immunoSEQ multiplex PCR; TCRdb stores just in-frame clones and leaves some out. Altogether some 130,000 clones are present, around 90% being singletons, with the ten largest covering 5.5%. The material was peripheral blood, obtained on day 0 of AZD1222 vaccination. These receptors were obtained from an adult in good health. Each CDR3 is given with its conserved first and last residue.

v_call	j_call	cdr3_aa
TRBV30	TRBJ2-5	CAWRQDKETQYF
TRBV15	TRBJ1-6	CATSSGFGGLNSPLHF
TRBV30	TRBJ2-2	CAWSGGQGKYTGELFF
TRBV4-1	TRBJ1-3	CASSSGYSVGGKSSGNTIYF
TRBV19	TRBJ2-4	CASSMAASGRLAKNIQYF
TRBV10-3	TRBJ1-1	CAIKEESNTEAFF
TRBV19	TRBJ2-3	CASSSSALTDTQYF
TRBV2	TRBJ1-3	CASRGQTLSSGNTIYF
TRBV5-4	TRBJ2-7	CASSFGAGSYEQYF
TRBV10-3	TRBJ1-4	CAISELQRSSNEKLFF
TRBV28	TRBJ1-4	CASSTGSTNEKLFF
TRBV7-2	TRBJ2-2	CASSLMDRGPGELFF
TRBV6-2/TRBV6-3	TRBJ1-1	CASSYSRTEAFF
TRBV6-2/TRBV6-3	TRBJ2-1	CASSFGDNEQFF
TRBV29-1	TRBJ1-2	CSVGGTGVRYGYTF
TRBV10-3	TRBJ1-6	CAISDEGALMSPLHF
TRBV28	TRBJ2-6	CASSPAFYDSGANVLTF
TRBV27	TRBJ2-1	CASSSFIAGGSYNEQFF
TRBV7-2	TRBJ1-1	CASSLRTGIEAFF
TRBV12-3/TRBV12-4	TRBJ2-7	CASRKDSYEQYF
TRBV6-6	TRBJ2-2	CASSYGGSNTGELFF
TRBV6-2/TRBV6-3	TRBJ1-6	CASSLYRQAPRPDSPLHF
TRBV5-1	TRBJ2-2	CASSPSGVAGELFF
TRBV4-2	TRBJ2-6	CASSHRQGSGANVLTF
TRBV7-8	TRBJ1-2	CASSLGQAVGGYTF
TRBV6-5	TRBJ1-5	CASSVLRDGNQPQHF
TRBV14	TRBJ2-1	CASSQAPGEQFF
TRBV19	TRBJ2-3	CASSIDLAHTDTQYF
TRBV28	TRBJ2-3	CASSLEGATDTQYF
TRBV6-2/TRBV6-3	TRBJ1-1	CASSPGGQAFF
TRBV3-1/TRBV3-2	TRBJ2-7	CASGSLDEQYF
TRBV14	TRBJ1-2	CASSRSSGPRVVYTF
TRBV29-1	TRBJ1-2	CSVGGGPFGYTF
TRBV7-9	TRBJ1-1	CASSLRPEVGTEAFF
TRBV19	TRBJ2-1	CASSFAGGYYNEQFF
TRBV6-5	TRBJ1-2	CASHRVGYTF
TRBV7-8	TRBJ2-7	CASSFRLASRYEQYF
TRBV7-3	TRBJ2-5	CASTMGPQETQYF
TRBV27	TRBJ1-4	CASSTNRELNEKLFF
TRBV27	TRBJ2-1	CASGSSGAYNEQFF
TRBV2	TRBJ1-2	CASSLYTGTYTF
TRBV29-1	TRBJ2-2	CSVLRGGDGELFF
TRBV30	TRBJ2-7	CAWSVGSSIPPGQYF
TRBV4-3	TRBJ2-6	CASSQSQGSGANVLTF
TRBV5-1	TRBJ1-1	CASSLISEGMNTEAFF
TRBV30	TRBJ2-5	CACRGSGETQYF
TRBV15	TRBJ2-5	CATSKQRGLETQYF
TRBV6-1	TRBJ2-1	CASSEGHIPGEQFF
TRBV19	TRBJ1-2	CASSIQGFGYTF
TRBV3-1/TRBV3-2	TRBJ1-1	CASSRTAGRVNTEAFF
TRBV30	TRBJ2-7	CAWKGGAYEQYF